Below are 27 T cell receptor beta chains sequenced from a single sample in a study of blood T cell repertoires in COVID-19. Clones were read by immunoSEQ multiplex PCR, and TCRdb kept only the in-frame ones, dropping some. The sample records about 500,000 clones, about 85% being singletons. Specimen: PBMCs or T cells enriched from blood (not recorded which). Source of these receptors: a woman younger than 30 who had recovered from COVID-19.

The genes are TRBV1 and TRBJ1-5; TRBD1 reflects the table's D call only, with no check against the DNA. TRBV1 is labeled a pseudogene. The CDR3 runs 12 residues. CDR3 region: CTSSPRGQPQHF. The CDR3 region has the DNA TGCACCAGCAGTCCCAGGGGTCAGCCCCAGCATTTT.

V gene TRBV30 combines with J gene TRBJ2-5, with TRBD2 matching over 10 bases. The length of the CDR3 is 15 residues. The V segment lost 0 bases and the J segment 5 bases; nucleotides outside the gene matches: 6. Germline assignment: CDR1 GTSNPN and CDR2 SVGIG (reference sequence). This CDR3 reads CAWSVQAGGRETQYF. CDR3 DNA: TGTGCCTGGAGTGTACAAGCGGGGGGGCGGGAGACCCAGTACTTC.

V is TRBV28 and J is TRBJ1-3; no firm D call. The CDR3 loop spans 15 amino acids. Germline values: CDR1 MDHEN, CDR2 SYDVKM. V was trimmed by 6 bases and J by 0 bases, leaving 12 bases between them. The CDR3 nucleotides read TGTGCCAGCAGCCTTGACAAGCCCTCTGGAAACACCATATATTTT. Protein sequence: CASSLDKPSGNTIYF.

The chain employs TRBV5-1 and TRBJ2-2; 9 bases agree with TRBD1. The CDR3 loop spans 15 amino acids. V was clipped by 1 base and J by 7 bases; unmatched bases: 5. CDR1 and CDR2 (germline): SGHRS, YFSETQ. CDR3 region: CASSLRTGAVGELFF. The DNA for the CDR3 is TGCGCCAGCAGCTTGCGGACAGGGGCGGTCGGGGAGCTGTTTTTT.

The genes are TRBV29-1 and TRBJ1-1; TRBD1 matches 10 bases. V dropped 5 bases and J dropped 5; count of bases not matched to a gene: 14. Germline V CDR1 and CDR2: SQVTM, ANQGSEA. The CDR3 is 16 amino acids. The CDR3 nucleotides read TGCAGCGTTCGGACAGGGGGTGGTGTAGTGACGACTGAAGCTTTCTTT. This sequence encodes CSVRTGGGVVTTEAFF.

The chain couples TRBV10-3 to TRBJ1-1, with TRBD1 identical over 8 bases. The V and J ends lost 6 bases and 1 base, in that order; junction bases with no gene match: 4. The germline V gene encodes CDR1 ENHRY and CDR2 SYGVKD. There are 14 residues in the CDR3. The CDR3 loop is CAIRGTGGNTEAFF. CDR3 nucleotide sequence: TGTGCCATCAGGGGAACAGGGGGGAACACTGAAGCTTTCTTT.

The genes are TRBV6-4 and TRBJ1-2; 9 nucleotides agree with TRBD1. This CDR3 contains 19 residues. Trimming removed 5 bases from V and 6 bases from J; junction bases left unmatched: 22. Germline assignment: CDR1 MRHNA and CDR2 SNTAGT. CDR3 amino acids: CASSQLPPHPSRQGDGYTF. Written as DNA, the CDR3 is TGTGCCAGCAGTCAGCTTCCCCCGCACCCGTCAAGACAGGGGGATGGCTACACCTTC.

This chain links TRBV24-1 with TRBJ2-7, with 8 bases fitting TRBD2. With V trimmed by 4 bases and J by 0 bases, 16 bases remained unmatched. The CDR3 runs 19 residues. Germline CDR1 and CDR2: KGHDR and SFDVKD. DNA for the CDR3: TGTGCCACCAGTGAACACCCTCCCCCGGGAGGGCCCCTCTCCTACGAGCAGTACTTC. Translating gives CATSEHPPPGGPLSYEQYF.

V usage is TRBV12-5 and J usage is TRBJ1-5; D is possibly TRBD1 (5 bases). Trimming took 1 base from V and 11 from J, leaving 12 bases between them. CDR3 size: 13 residues. CDR1 LGHNT and CDR2 FRNRAP come from the germline V gene. This chain's CDR3 is CASGLAPAGAQHF. Here the CDR3 DNA reads TGTGCTAGTGGTTTGGCCCCGGCGGGGGCCCAGCATTTT. The complete variable domain, with remaining parts taken from reference TRBV12-5 and TRBJ1-5, reads DARVTQTPRHKVTEMGQEVTMRCQPILGHNTVFWYRQTMMQGLELLAYFRNRAPLDDSGMPKDRFSAEMPDATLATLKIQPSEPRDSAVYFCASGLAPAGAQHFGDGTRLSIL.

The chain combines TRBV30 with TRBJ2-7, with TRBD1 matching over 9 bases. V shed 1 base and J 5 bases; nucleotides not matched to a gene: 6. Germline-derived CDR1 and CDR2 are GTSNPN and SVGIG (reference sequence). The CDR3 covers 14 residues. The CDR3 DNA is TGTGCCTGGAGTGCGGGGACAGGGCTAAACGAGCAGTACTTC. Translation gives CAWSAGTGLNEQYF. Full variable domain (outside the CDR3, taken from reference TRBV30 and TRBJ2-7): SQTIHQWPATLVQPVGSPLSLECTVEGTSNPNLYWYRQAAGRGLQLLFYSVGIGQISSEVPQNLSASRPQDRQFILSSKKLLLSDSGFYLCAWSAGTGLNEQYFGPGTRLTVT.

The chain joins TRBV6-6 to TRBJ1-1; possible D gene TRBD1, 6 bases. The CDR3 has 15 residues. The V and J ends lost 6 bases and 1 base respectively, with 15 bases between them. Germline V lookup: CDR1 MNHNY, CDR2 SVGAGI (reference sequence). CDR3 coding DNA: TGTGCCAGCAGCCTCGGACAGACACCGAACACTGAAGCTTTCTTT. Translated, it gives CASSLGQTPNTEAFF.

The chain has TRBV30 and TRBJ1-1; TRBD1 matches at 8 bases. The junction had 5 bases not matched to a gene; V was cut back by 3 bases and J by 2 bases. The CDR3 loop spans 14 amino acids. Looked up from germline, CDR1 is GTSNPN and CDR2 is SVGIG (reference sequence). The CDR3 nucleotides read TGTGCCTGGAGCGAGGACAGGGTAAACACTGAAGCTTTCTTT. This codes for CAWSEDRVNTEAFF.

This sequence joins TRBV19 and TRBJ1-5; D is ambiguous. From germline, CDR1 is LNHDA and CDR2 SQIVND (reference sequence). Trimming left V 1 base short and J 4 bases short, with 8 bases between. This CDR3 contains 14 residues. This CDR3 reads CASSIAPGNQPQHF. Here the CDR3 DNA reads TGTGCCAGTAGTATAGCACCGGGGAATCAGCCCCAGCATTTT.

This sequence joins TRBV5-1 and TRBJ2-1, with a weak D call TRBD2 (6 bases). CDR3 size: 17 residues. In germline, CDR1 is SGHRS, CDR2 YFSETQ. Trimming left V 4 bases short and J 9 bases short, with 26 bases between. CDR3 DNA: TGCGCCAGCAGCCGTCATTTAGGGACGGCCGCCGGGGGTGAGCAGTTCTTC. It is translated as CASSRHLGTAAGGEQFF. The full variable domain, with the rest looked up from reference TRBV5-1 and TRBJ2-1, is KAGVTQTPRYLIKTRGQQVTLSCSPISGHRSVSWYQQTPGQGLQFLFEYFSETQRNKGNFPGRFSGRQFSNSRSEMNVSTLELGDSALYLCASSRHLGTAAGGEQFFGPGTRLTVL.

V is TRBV20-1 and J is TRBJ1-6, with D uncertain. The CDR3 spans 15 residues. V gave up 3 bases and J gave up 9 bases, with 18 bases separating them. Germline V gives CDR1 DFQATT, CDR2 SNEGSKA (reference sequence). The CDR3 sequence: CSASTQLREGSPLHF. CDR3 sequence (DNA): TGCAGTGCTAGTACCCAACTACGAGAAGGTTCACCCCTCCACTTT.

V and J are TRBV5-1 and TRBJ2-7; possibly TRBD2 for D (5 bases). The CDR3 is 14 residues long. Germline V CDR1 and CDR2: SGHRS, YFSETQ. Deletions cut 1 base from V and 4 bases from J, with 12 bases between. The CDR3 loop reads CASSLSSSAYEQYF. CDR3 nucleotide sequence: TGCGCCAGCAGCTTGTCAAGTAGCGCTTACGAGCAGTACTTC.

The rearrangement joins TRBV29-1 to TRBJ1-1; D not resolved. Germline CDR1 and CDR2: SQVTM and ANQGSEA. The CDR3 totals 12 residues. Trimming cost V 7 bases and J 3 bases, with 12 bases left between them. In DNA form, the CDR3 reads TGCAGCGCGTCTCAAGGAGACACTGAAGCTTTCTTT. Encoded protein: CSASQGDTEAFF.

This rearrangement joins TRBV5-4 to TRBJ1-1; 11 nucleotides match TRBD1. Germline CDR1 is SGHNT and CDR2 is YYREEE (reference sequence). V was clipped by 2 bases and J by 2 bases; unmatched bases: 5. This CDR3 is 16 amino acids long. The CDR3: CASSFVGQGANTEAFF. Written as DNA, the CDR3 is TGTGCCAGCAGCTTTGTTGGACAGGGGGCTAACACTGAAGCTTTCTTT.

The count of this clone is one. This chain connects TRBV5-1 to TRBJ2-3; 9 bases line up with TRBD1. The CDR3 consists of 16 residues. With 3 bases clipped from V and 3 bases from J, the junction kept 8 bases outside the gene matches. Germline loops: CDR1 SGHRS, CDR2 YFSETQ. This chain's CDR3 is CASSYNRGQATDTQYF. DNA of the CDR3: TGCGCCAGCAGCTACAACAGGGGGCAGGCTACAGATACGCAGTATTTT.

This clone has a single count. This chain links TRBV7-6 with TRBJ1-6; D is perhaps TRBD1 (5 bases). Trimming removed 5 bases from V and 0 bases from J, with 14 bases in between. This CDR3 spans 17 amino acids. The germline V gene has CDR1 SGHVS and CDR2 FNYEAQ. The DNA for the CDR3 is TGTGCCAGCAGCCAGAGGACACTTAGCTCCTATAATTCACCCCTCCACTTT. Protein: CASSQRTLSSYNSPLHF. The full variable domain, with the rest looked up from reference TRBV7-6 and TRBJ1-6, is GAGVSQSPRYKVTKRGQDVALRCDPISGHVSLYWYRQALGQGPEFLTYFNYEAQQDKSGLPNDRFSAERPEGSISTLTIQRTEQRDSAMYRCASSQRTLSSYNSPLHFGNGTRLTVT.

This clone turned up a few times. J is TRBJ1-1 and V is TRBV23-1; D perhaps matches TRBD1 (6 bases). TRBV23-1 qualifies as an ORF whose function is uncertain. V was cut by 2 bases and J by 3 bases, with 10 bases left in between. The CDR3 contains 14 residues. CDR3 in amino acids: CASSQQGQDTEAFF. For the CDR3, the DNA is TGCGCCAGCAGTCAACAGGGGCAGGACACTGAAGCTTTCTTT.

This clone was observed a single time. The J gene is TRBJ1-4, the V gene TRBV30; D might be TRBD1 (5 bases). Germline V gene sequence: CDR1 GTSNPN, CDR2 SVGIG (reference sequence). CDR3 length: 13 residues. V gave up 0 bases and J gave up 8 bases, with 10 bases separating them. The CDR3 loop reads CAWSVGGVEKLFF. The CDR3 DNA sequence: TGTGCCTGGAGTGTAGGAGGGGTAGAAAAACTGTTTTTT.

V gene TRBV5-6 combines with J gene TRBJ1-1; D not resolved. In germline, CDR1 is SGHDT, CDR2 YYEEEE. This CDR3 has 15 amino acids. V shed 4 bases and J shed 3 bases, with 16 bases lying between them. The CDR3 is CASSRASSHYTEAFF. The CDR3 DNA follows: TGTGCCAGCAGCAGAGCTTCTAGTCATTACACTGAAGCTTTCTTT.

This clone was detected a few times. This chain joins TRBV28 and TRBJ1-1; 8 nucleotides align to TRBD1. Looked up from germline, CDR1 is MDHEN and CDR2 is SYDVKM. V lost 2 bases, J lost 6 bases, and 8 bases stayed unmatched. CDR3 length: 15 amino acids. The CDR3 region has the DNA TGTGCCAGCAGTTTAGGGGCAGGGGGCTTGGCTGAAGCTTTCTTT. Protein sequence: CASSLGAGGLAEAFF.

The CDR3 reads CASSLETEGYSPLHF. Here the CDR3 DNA reads TGCGCCAGCAGCTTGGAGACGGAGGGGTATTCACCCCTCCACTTT. This chain uses TRBV5-1 with TRBJ1-6; possible D gene TRBD1, 5 bases. The CDR3 is made up of 15 amino acids. Germline loops: CDR1 SGHRS, CDR2 YFSETQ. The germline V and J ends were trimmed by 0 bases and 8 bases, with 12 bases remaining between them.

V and J are TRBV5-1 and TRBJ1-4, with D possibly TRBD1 on 5 matching bases. The CDR3 runs 15 residues. V lost 5 bases and J 7 bases, leaving 18 bases between the germline ends. Germline loops: CDR1 SGHRS, CDR2 YFSETQ. The CDR3 DNA reads as TGCGCCAGCAGAGTGGGGCCCACAAGTGGTGAAAAACTGTTTTTT. It translates to CASRVGPTSGEKLFF.

This sequence joins TRBV7-9 and TRBJ2-1, with 8 bases identical to TRBD2. Trimming cost V 1 base and J 0 bases; bases outside gene matches: 11. Germline V lookup: CDR1 SEHNR, CDR2 FQNEAQ (reference sequence). The length of the CDR3 is 19 residues. Here the CDR3 DNA reads TGTGCCAGCAGCTTAGTTCGTCCGGGGGGGAGATCCTCCTACAATGAGCAGTTCTTC. Its translation: CASSLVRPGGRSSYNEQFF.